This record looks at one TCR beta chain sequence and its context. What it binds is unknown. Germline V CDR1 and CDR2: LGHNA, YNFKEQ. The CDR3 contains 15 residues. Germline trimming cut 5 bases from V and 4 bases from J; bases unmatched to any gene: 9. The entry originates in a study of cytomegalovirus exposure and HLA in healthy donors. Study details: Among the approximately 400 genotyped donors, 65% to 90% were placed in the Caucasian-associated ancestry cluster.

The study, taken as a whole, reports: In a later analysis, parvovirus B19, influenza, CMV and Epstein-Barr virus appeared linked to several top co-occurrence clusters.

In the PCR, 60 Vbeta and 13 Jbeta primers were used. Data came from immunoSEQ multiplex PCR; TCRdb stores just in-frame clones and leaves some out. The sample gives about 190,000 clones, around 81% of which show up once; around 2% is in the top ten. The specimen sequenced was PBMCs. The sequence was obtained from a woman between 18 and 29 years old in good health and CMV-seropositive. V is TRBV4-2 and J is TRBJ2-5, with TRBD1 matching over 8 bases. CDR3 bases: TGTGCCAGCAGCTCGCGACAGGGGCCCCTAGAGACCCAGTACTTC. Translating it yields CASSSRQGPLETQYF.